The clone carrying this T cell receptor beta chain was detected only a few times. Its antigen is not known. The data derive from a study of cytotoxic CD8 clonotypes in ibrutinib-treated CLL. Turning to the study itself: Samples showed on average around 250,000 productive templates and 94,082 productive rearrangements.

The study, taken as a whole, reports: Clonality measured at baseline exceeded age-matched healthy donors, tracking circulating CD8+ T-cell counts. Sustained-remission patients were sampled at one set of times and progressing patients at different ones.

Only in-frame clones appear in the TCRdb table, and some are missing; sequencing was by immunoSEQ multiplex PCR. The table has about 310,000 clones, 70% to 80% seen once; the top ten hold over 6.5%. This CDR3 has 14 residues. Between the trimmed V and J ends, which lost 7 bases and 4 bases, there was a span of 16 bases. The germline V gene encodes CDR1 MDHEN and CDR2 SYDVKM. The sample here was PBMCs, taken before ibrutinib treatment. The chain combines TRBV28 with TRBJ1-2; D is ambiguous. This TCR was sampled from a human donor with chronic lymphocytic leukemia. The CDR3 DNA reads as TGTGCCAGCACTCCCAGGCCAGTAACCTATGGCTACACCTTC. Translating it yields CASTPRPVTYGYTF.